These 13 T cell receptor delta chains share one sample of origin, sequenced in a study of Vδ1+ human thymocytes listed by TCRdb under 2018. These reads were obtained on an Illumina MiSeq. RNA extraction was performed with the RNeasy mini kit, and reverse transcription was done with Superscript III. To generate the CDR3 amplicons, a multiplex PCR was run using pooled V-gene forward primers together with a constant-region reverse primer that carried Illumina adaptor overhangs. Clone calls in TCRdb were regenerated from the public reads with CATT, after which identical DNA sequences shared one row. Present in this sample are about 27,000 delta-chain clones, more than 6.5% of which were seen just once. 1% of the sample goes to the ten largest clones. On the study overall, not on this receptor specifically: Unlike the oligoclonal repertoires in peripheral blood, the thymic TRG and TRD repertoires appeared highly polyclonal, with Gaussian CDR3 length distributions.

No antigen has been identified for these receptors. The specimen sequenced was Vdelta1+ gamma-delta thymocytes from the thymus. The cell subset or site label, read with the paper, signifies: FACS-sorted CD3+ TCRalphabeta- TCRVdelta1+ TCRVdelta2- thymocytes. The receptors originated from a girl under three years old who had congenital heart surgery.

In this sample, this clone turned up a few times. Other DNA sequences in the same sample also yield this CDR3. The rearrangement joins TRDV2 to TRDJ1; 7 bases fit TRDD3. The ends lost 2 bases at V and 1 base at J; junction bases unmatched: 21. Per germline, CDR1 GEAIGNYY and CDR2 EKD. This CDR3 spans 20 amino acids. The CDR3 nucleotides are TGTGCCTGTGACATGCCCAACTCGTATTGGGGGACCTCCCTCACCGATAAACTCATCTTT. It codes for CACDMPNSYWGTSLTDKLIF.

V usage is TRDV1 and J usage is TRDJ1; either TRDD2 or TRDD3 may fit D (5 bases each). Trimming left V 7 bases short and J 0 bases short, with 24 bases between. Germline V lookup: CDR1 TSWWSYY, CDR2 QGS. CDR3 length: 18 residues. In nucleotides, the CDR3 is TGTGCTCTTGCGCGCCTACGGGAGGGATCCTGGTACACCGATAAACTCATCTTT. Amino acid sequence: CALARLREGSWYTDKLIF.

This clone was counted a few times. The chain links TRDV1 to TRDJ1; 9 bases line up with TRDD3. Germline lookup yields CDR1 TSWWSYY and CDR2 QGS. This CDR3 has 21 residues. The V gene end was trimmed by 0 bases and the J gene end by 0 bases; junction bases not matched to a gene: 17. This CDR3 reads CALGELISFTGGRPYTDKLIF. CDR3 coding DNA: TGTGCTCTTGGGGAACTGATATCCTTTACTGGGGGACGGCCGTACACCGATAAACTCATCTTT.

The V and J genes are TRDV1 and TRDJ1; TRDD2 matches 8 bases. This CDR3 has 19 amino acids. Germline V lookup: CDR1 TSWWSYY, CDR2 QGS. V dropped 3 bases and J dropped 2; count of bases not matched to a gene: 17. CDR3: CALGDFLPMVRAGTDKLIF. In nucleotides, the CDR3 is TGTGCTCTTGGGGACTTCCTTCCTATGGTCCGAGCGGGGACCGATAAACTCATCTTT.

This rearrangement joins TRDV1 to TRDJ1; 8 bases fit TRDD3. The CDR3 has 22 residues. With 3 bases clipped from V and 0 bases from J, the junction kept 24 bases outside the gene matches. In germline, CDR1 is TSWWSYY, CDR2 QGS. CDR3 protein: CALGEGHLGTGGPVQYTDKLIF. For the CDR3, the DNA is TGTGCTCTTGGGGAGGGCCATTTGGGTACTGGGGGTCCCGTCCAGTACACCGATAAACTCATCTTT.

The chain combines TRDV1 with TRDJ1; D is unresolved. Trimming stripped 0 bases from V and 1 base from J, with 3 bases between. Per the germline V gene, CDR1 is TSWWSYY and CDR2 is QGS. The CDR3 extends over 13 amino acids. CDR3 DNA sequence: TGTGCTCTTGGGGAACTCCTCACCGATAAACTCATCTTT. Residues: CALGELLTDKLIF.

This chain uses TRDV1 with TRDJ3, with 8 bases identical to TRDD3. CDR1 and CDR2 (germline): TSWWSYY, QGS. This CDR3 has 28 residues. The CDR3 DNA reads as TGTGCGACTCAACTATTCCTCCCCGGTACCCTCGCGCAGGGGATACTTCGGGGGTGTCCCTGGGACACCCGACAGATGTTTTTC. Protein sequence: CATQLFLPGTLAQGILRGCPWDTRQMFF.

On this clone: Other DNA sequences from this sample encode an identical CDR3 as well. The rearrangement links TRDV1 to TRDJ1, with 13 nucleotides matching TRDD3. TCRdb offers no J gene call, so here the DNA was matched to germline to obtain one. Germline lookup yields CDR1 TSWWSYY and CDR2 QGS. This CDR3 region has 22 residues. V dropped 0 bases and J dropped 0; count of bases not matched to a gene: 16. In DNA form, the CDR3 reads TGTGCTCTTGGGGAACTAGCACATCGAACTGGGGGATACGAACAGTACACCGATAAACTCATCTTT. This translates into CALGELAHRTGGYEQYTDKLIF.

The chain carries TRDV1 and TRDJ1; the match to TRDD2 covers 7 bases. Per germline, CDR1 TSWWSYY and CDR2 QGS. With 0 bases clipped from V and 4 bases from J, the junction kept 23 bases outside the gene matches. CDR3 length equals 21 residues. This CDR3 is CALGELPHISYFVGVGDKLIF. The CDR3 DNA sequence: TGTGCTCTTGGGGAACTACCCCATATTTCCTACTTTGTTGGAGTTGGCGATAAACTCATCTTT.

This clone was observed a few times. An end of the junction differs from the germline gene, which may be a read error. This chain joins TRDV1 and TRDJ1; perhaps TRDD2 as D (5 bases). The CDR3 contains 12 residues. Germline-derived CDR1 and CDR2 are TSWWSYY and QGS. The CDR3 region is CALRSSHDRLIF. DNA of the CDR3: TGTGCTCTACGATCTTCCCACGATAGACTCATCTTT.

The chain has TRDV1 and TRDJ1; no clear D. CDR3 length: 15 amino acids. Per the germline V gene, CDR1 is TSWWSYY and CDR2 is QGS. V lost 2 bases, J lost 7 bases, and 17 bases lay in between. The CDR3 protein is CALGEDYRNTPKLIF. CDR3 DNA: TGTGCTCTTGGGGAAGACTATCGGAATACACCTAAACTCATCTTT.

This clone was found a few times. The chain carries TRDV1 and TRDJ1; weak D call: TRDD3 (6 bases). CDR3 size: 18 residues. Germline values: CDR1 TSWWSYY, CDR2 QGS. The V and J ends lost 0 bases and 0 bases respectively, with 17 bases between them. The CDR3 loop is CALGELQRLGSNTDKLIF. CDR3 sequence (DNA): TGTGCTCTTGGGGAACTACAACGCCTGGGGTCCAACACCGATAAACTCATCTTT.

This clone turned up a few times. This chain connects TRDV2 to TRDJ1, with 13 bases fitting TRDD3. This CDR3 comprises 18 residues. J gave up 7 bases and V 0 bases, and 13 bases lay outside the gene matches. Germline CDR1 GEAIGNYY, CDR2 EKD. The CDR3 DNA reads TGTGCCTGTGACACCTTAGTACTGGGGGATACGCGCATGGGTAAACTCATCTTT. Translation: CACDTLVLGDTRMGKLIF.